This T cell receptor beta chain came from a study of T cell repertoires in cytomegalovirus infection. Across the study: An indication of both CMV infection and matching HLA type came from public TCR beta signatures.

TCRdb called the reads again in MiXCR, with one record for every CDR3 protein. The sample consists of 650,000 to 850,000 distinct CDR3 sequences, 25% to 35% of them appearing once. Study-wide findings and caveats: HLA-C-restricted, CMV-specific TCR beta clonotypes were dominant ex vivo.

As concerns this clonotype: Its matching antigen is unknown. A much bigger clone sits one base away, suggesting this may be a read error.

Germline V lookup: CDR1 MNHNS, CDR2 SASEGT. The CDR3 is 12 amino acids. This sequence originates from a human donor in good health (CMV status not recorded). Some clones in this sample may be carry-over from other donors' samples. The rearrangement links TRBV6-1 to TRBJ2-1; 8 bases are a match to TRBD2. Here the sequenced sample was cultured CD8+ T cells from PBMCs, taken from culture after CMV antigen stimulation. CDR3 sequence: CASKRGINELFF. The CDR3 nucleotides are TGTGCCAGCAAGCGGGGGATAAATGAGCTGTTCTTC.